This is a list of T cell receptor beta chains from one sample in a study of OX40 agonist ivuxolimab in advanced cancers. The data were produced by immunoSEQ multiplex PCR, yet TCRdb's version contains in-frame clones alone and is incomplete. The sample includes just over 60,000 clones, about 92% of them seen just once. The sequencing here drew on CD4+ or CD8+ T cells sorted from blood, taken in a trial of the OX40 agonist ivuxolimab. Receptor source: an adult with an advanced solid tumor such as melanoma, head and neck, liver or kidney cancer. The CDR3 runs from the conserved cysteine through the conserved F or W.

v_gene: TRBV6-5; j_gene: TRBJ1-2; CDR3aa: CASSGSTYGYTF
v_gene: TRBV5-5; j_gene: TRBJ2-7; CDR3aa: CASSLAGTSIHEQYF
v_gene: TRBV5-1; j_gene: TRBJ1-1; CDR3aa: CASSSNRAEGTEAFF
v_gene: TRBV7-6; j_gene: TRBJ2-2; CDR3aa: CASSSRQGKNTGELFF
v_gene: TRBV21-1; j_gene: TRBJ2-7; CDR3aa: CASSQKAGIYEQYF
v_gene: TRBV30; j_gene: TRBJ1-5; CDR3aa: CAWSLSNQPQHF
v_gene: TRBV30; j_gene: TRBJ2-7; CDR3aa: CAWSDRDREQYF
v_gene: TRBV7-8; j_gene: TRBJ1-2; CDR3aa: CASSLRPGQETGYTF
v_gene: TRBV21-1; j_gene: TRBJ2-5; CDR3aa: CASSTGGWEATQYF
v_gene: TRBV7-9; j_gene: TRBJ1-2; CDR3aa: CASSLERDRGYGYTF
v_gene: TRBV19; j_gene: TRBJ1-1; CDR3aa: CASSMSAFEAFF
v_gene: TRBV25-1; j_gene: TRBJ2-7; CDR3aa: CASGGGVVNEQYF
v_gene: TRBV12-5; j_gene: TRBJ2-7; CDR3aa: CASGEVYEQYF
v_gene: TRBV7-9; j_gene: TRBJ2-1; CDR3aa: CASSLTGDSYNEQFF
v_gene: TRBV5-1; j_gene: TRBJ2-7; CDR3aa: CASSSGQAPEQYF
v_gene: TRBV10-2; j_gene: TRBJ1-1; CDR3aa: CASSPLTGGAFF
v_gene: TRBV6-5; j_gene: TRBJ1-2; CDR3aa: CASSELRDGYTF
v_gene: TRBV5-1; j_gene: TRBJ1-2; CDR3aa: CASSLGQGAYGYTF
v_gene: TRBV6-1; j_gene: TRBJ2-4; CDR3aa: CASSERVFGGVTKNIQYF
v_gene: TRBV6-5; j_gene: TRBJ2-3; CDR3aa: CASSTQGSTDTQYF
v_gene: TRBV5-4; j_gene: TRBJ2-3; CDR3aa: CASSPTQTSSDTQYF
v_gene: TRBV10-3; j_gene: TRBJ2-5; CDR3aa: CAISGTSGETQYF
v_gene: TRBV5-4; j_gene: TRBJ2-2; CDR3aa: CASSEQTGWVTGELFF
v_gene: TRBV29-1; j_gene: TRBJ1-1; CDR3aa: CSVRLNTEAFF
v_gene: TRBV19; j_gene: TRBJ1-1; CDR3aa: CASRWGPGGAMNTEAFF
v_gene: TRBV30; j_gene: TRBJ2-5; CDR3aa: CAWEGWSAAQYF
v_gene: TRBV2; j_gene: TRBJ2-5; CDR3aa: CASSEVRTVQETQYF
v_gene: TRBV4-2; j_gene: TRBJ2-5; CDR3aa: CASSRLPDETQYF
v_gene: TRBV10-1; j_gene: TRBJ2-7; CDR3aa: CASSESRSSYEQYF
v_gene: TRBV5-4; j_gene: TRBJ2-7; CDR3aa: CASSMGQGRYEQYF
v_gene: TRBV4-2; j_gene: TRBJ2-7; CDR3aa: CASSPKPYEQYF
v_gene: TRBV11-3; j_gene: TRBJ1-3; CDR3aa: CASSLEQGLTSGNTIYF
v_gene: TRBV5-1; j_gene: TRBJ2-2; CDR3aa: CASSPPGGNTGELFF
v_gene: TRBV18; j_gene: TRBJ1-3; CDR3aa: CASSPGQGTNTIYF
v_gene: TRBV5-1; j_gene: TRBJ1-3; CDR3aa: CASSSGGNTIYF
v_gene: TRBV7-9; j_gene: TRBJ1-2; CDR3aa: CASSLVGGLPHGYTF
v_gene: TRBV11-3; j_gene: TRBJ2-3; CDR3aa: CASRDPYSYHTQYF
v_gene: TRBV27; j_gene: TRBJ2-5; CDR3aa: CASSPRLDVGTGLGETQYF
v_gene: TRBV5-1; j_gene: TRBJ2-3; CDR3aa: CASSLPGGEADTQYF
v_gene: TRBV5-1; j_gene: TRBJ2-3; CDR3aa: CASSSSGGAADTQYF